The clone carrying this T cell receptor beta chain turned up a few times. The antigen is undetermined. Reverse transcription of all isolated RNA meant that expressed TCRB transcripts were sequenced. Assay: immunoSEQ multiplex PCR; the TCRdb copy retains only in-frame clones and omits some. The table shows a few hundred thousand clones, with 11% to 15% occurring only once. The data belong to a study of beta chain features in type 1 diabetes. Study-level points and caveats: Within the patient group, naive, central memory and Treg TCRB repertoires appeared more similar to each other than within healthy donors. Since sequencing was performed on cDNA, cells with high TCR expression could be over-represented.

Germline V gene data show CDR1 as SGHDT and CDR2 as YYEEEE. The V end was cut by 4 bases, the J end by 4 bases, with 16 bases between. The CDR3 is 15 amino acids. On average, the one heparinised blood draw given by each donor was roughly 100 mL. This rearrangement joins TRBV5-6 to TRBJ2-3; D gene uncertain. The material sequenced was central memory CD4+ T cells from blood. The receptor comes from a man aged 30 to 39 in good health. The DNA for the CDR3 is TGTGCCAGCAGCACTGCCAAAATCGTATCAGATACGCAGTATTTT. Amino acid sequence: CASSTAKIVSDTQYF.